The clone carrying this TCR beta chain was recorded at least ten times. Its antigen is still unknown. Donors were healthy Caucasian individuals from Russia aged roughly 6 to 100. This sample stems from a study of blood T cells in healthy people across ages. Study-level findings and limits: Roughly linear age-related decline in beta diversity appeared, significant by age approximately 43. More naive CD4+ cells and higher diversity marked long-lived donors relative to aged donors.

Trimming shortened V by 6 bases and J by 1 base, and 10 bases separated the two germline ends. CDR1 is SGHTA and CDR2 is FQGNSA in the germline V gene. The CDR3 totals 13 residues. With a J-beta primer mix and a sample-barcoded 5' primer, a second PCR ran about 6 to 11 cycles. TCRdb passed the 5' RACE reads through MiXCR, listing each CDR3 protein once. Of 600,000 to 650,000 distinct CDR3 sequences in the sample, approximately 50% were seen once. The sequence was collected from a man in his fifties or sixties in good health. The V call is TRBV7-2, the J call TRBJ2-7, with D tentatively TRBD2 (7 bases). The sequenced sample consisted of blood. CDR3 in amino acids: CASRGGGSYEQYF. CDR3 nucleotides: TGTGCCAGCAGAGGGGGGGGATCCTACGAGCAGTACTTC.